This T cell receptor beta chain appears in the sequencing data of a study of blood T cell repertoires in COVID-19. Study information: Spain, Italy and the United States supplied samples that represented acute and convalescent COVID-19.

The junction had 3 bases not matched to a gene; V was cut back by 4 bases and J by 4 bases. Germline CDR1 is SGHRS and CDR2 is YFSETQ. This CDR3 has 13 residues. Original processing notes: Nucleated cell number was recorded as an estimate derived from reference gene primer amplification. Clones were read by immunoSEQ multiplex PCR, and TCRdb kept only the in-frame ones, dropping some. V, J and clone size were drawn from that table, and D and trimming were deduced from the DNA. The repertoire consists of 150,000 to 200,000 clones, with just under 90% occurring once and the leading ten covering 12%. The Seattle patients, enrolled during active infection, were followed longitudinally.

The sample consisted of peripheral blood. The sequence was obtained from a woman in her sixties or seventies with COVID-19, enrolled during active disease. The J gene is TRBJ1-1, the V gene TRBV5-1; 8 nucleotides line up with TRBD1. CDR3: CASSLTGATEAFF. The CDR3 nucleotides are TGCGCCAGCAGCCTGACAGGGGCCACTGAAGCTTTCTTT.